The T cell receptor beta chain described here comes from a study of response to subunit inactivated influenza vaccine. Study-wide results and limits: That few new T cells are recruited by each seasonal influenza vaccination was the authors' suggestion.

As for this clonotype: The antigen is undetermined.

TCRdb called the RT-PCR reads again in MiXCR, with one record for every CDR3 protein. This table holds some 640,000 distinct CDR3 sequences, roughly 13% found once. CDR1 is DFQATT and CDR2 is SNEGSKA in the germline V gene (reference sequence). The CDR3 loop spans 14 amino acids. Trimming pared 6 bases from V and 1 base from J, leaving 12 bases between. The material sequenced was PBMCs from blood, taken 14 days before vaccination. The receptor was isolated from a man aged 50 to 59 who received an inactivated influenza vaccine. V gene TRBV20-1 combines with J gene TRBJ2-2; D tentatively reads TRBD1 or TRBD2 (6 bases each). CDR3 DNA sequence: TGCAGTGCCAGGGGACTGGAGAACACCGGGGAGCTGTTTTTT. The encoded protein is CSARGLENTGELFF.